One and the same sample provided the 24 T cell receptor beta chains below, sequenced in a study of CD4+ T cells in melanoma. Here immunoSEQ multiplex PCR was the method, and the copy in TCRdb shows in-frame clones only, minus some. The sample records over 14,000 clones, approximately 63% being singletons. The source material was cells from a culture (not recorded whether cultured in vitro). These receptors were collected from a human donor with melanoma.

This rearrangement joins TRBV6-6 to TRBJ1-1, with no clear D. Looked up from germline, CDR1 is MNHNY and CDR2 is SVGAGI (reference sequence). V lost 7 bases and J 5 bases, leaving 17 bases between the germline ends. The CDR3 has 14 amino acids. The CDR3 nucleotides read TGTGCCAGCATCCAGGACCCTGGGAGGACTGAAGCTTTCTTT. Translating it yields CASIQDPGRTEAFF.

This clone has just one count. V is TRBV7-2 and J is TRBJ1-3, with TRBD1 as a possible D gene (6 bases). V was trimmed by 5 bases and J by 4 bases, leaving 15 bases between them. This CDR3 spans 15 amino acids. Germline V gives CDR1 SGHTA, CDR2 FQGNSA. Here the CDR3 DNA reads TGTGCCAGCAGCCCCCGTACAGGGTCAGGAAACACCATATATTTT. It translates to CASSPRTGSGNTIYF.

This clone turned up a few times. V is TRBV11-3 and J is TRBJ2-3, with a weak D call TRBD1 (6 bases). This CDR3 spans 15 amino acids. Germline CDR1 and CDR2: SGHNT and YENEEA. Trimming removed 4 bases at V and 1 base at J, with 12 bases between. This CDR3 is CASSSQGSRTDTQYF. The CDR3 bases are TGTGCCAGCAGCTCCCAGGGGTCCCGCACAGATACGCAGTATTTT. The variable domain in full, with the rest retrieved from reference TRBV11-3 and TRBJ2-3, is EAGVVQSPRYKIIEKKQPVAFWCNPISGHNTLYWYLQNLGQGPELLIRYENEEAVDDSQLPKDRFSAERLKGVDSTLKIQPAELGDSAVYLCASSSQGSRTDTQYFGPGTRLTVL.

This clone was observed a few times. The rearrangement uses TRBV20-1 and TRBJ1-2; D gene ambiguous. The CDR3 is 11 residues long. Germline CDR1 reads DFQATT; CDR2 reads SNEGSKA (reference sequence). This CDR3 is CGSHINYGYTF. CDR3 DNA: TGCGGATCACACATAAACTATGGCTACACCTTC.

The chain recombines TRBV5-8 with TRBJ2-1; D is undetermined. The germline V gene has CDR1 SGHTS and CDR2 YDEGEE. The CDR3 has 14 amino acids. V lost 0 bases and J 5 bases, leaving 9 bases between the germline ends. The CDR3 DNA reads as TGTGCCAGCAGCTTGGGGTACGGACACAATGAGCAGTTCTTC. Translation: CASSLGYGHNEQFF.

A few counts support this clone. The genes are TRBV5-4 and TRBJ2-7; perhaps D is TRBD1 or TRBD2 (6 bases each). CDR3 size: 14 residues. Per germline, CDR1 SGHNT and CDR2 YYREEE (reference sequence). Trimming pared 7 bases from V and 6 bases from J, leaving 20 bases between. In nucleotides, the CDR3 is TGTGCCAGCCATTCGTTGGCTGGGGGGCGCGAGCAGTACTTC. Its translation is CASHSLAGGREQYF.

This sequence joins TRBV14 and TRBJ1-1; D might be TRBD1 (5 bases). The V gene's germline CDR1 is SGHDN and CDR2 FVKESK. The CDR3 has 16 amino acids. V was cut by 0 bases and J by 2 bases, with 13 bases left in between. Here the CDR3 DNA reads TGTGCCAGCAGCCAAGATCGGCGGGGGGTTAACACTGAAGCTTTCTTT. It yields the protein CASSQDRRGVNTEAFF.

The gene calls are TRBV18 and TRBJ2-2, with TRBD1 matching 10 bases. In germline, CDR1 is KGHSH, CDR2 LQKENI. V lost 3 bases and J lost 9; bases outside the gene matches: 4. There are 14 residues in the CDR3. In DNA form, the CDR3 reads TGTGCCAGCTCACCGGGACAGGGGAACCGGGAGCTGTTTTTT. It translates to CASSPGQGNRELFF.

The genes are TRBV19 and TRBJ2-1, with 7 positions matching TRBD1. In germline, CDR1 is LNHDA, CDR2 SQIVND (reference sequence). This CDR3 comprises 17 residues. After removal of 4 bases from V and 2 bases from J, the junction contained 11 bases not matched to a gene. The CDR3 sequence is CASSTQGTAGPYNEQFF. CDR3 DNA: TGTGCCAGTAGTACCCAAGGGACAGCCGGACCCTACAATGAGCAGTTCTTC.

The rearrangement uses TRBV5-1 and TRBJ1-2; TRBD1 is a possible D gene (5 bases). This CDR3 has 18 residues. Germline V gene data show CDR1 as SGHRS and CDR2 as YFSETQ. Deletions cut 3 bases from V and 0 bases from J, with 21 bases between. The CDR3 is CASSSLGETVNPNYGYTF. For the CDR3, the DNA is TGCGCCAGCAGCTCATTGGGGGAGACAGTGAACCCTAACTATGGCTACACCTTC.

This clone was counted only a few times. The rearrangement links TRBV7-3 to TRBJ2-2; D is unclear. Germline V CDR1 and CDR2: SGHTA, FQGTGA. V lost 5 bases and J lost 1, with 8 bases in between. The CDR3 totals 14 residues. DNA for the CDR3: TGTGCCAGCAGCCCTACAGAGAACACCGGGGAGCTGTTTTTT. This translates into CASSPTENTGELFF. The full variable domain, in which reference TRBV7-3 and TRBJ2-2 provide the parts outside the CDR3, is GAGVSQTPSNKVTEKGKYVELRCDPISGHTALYWYRQSLGQGPEFLIYFQGTGAADDSGLPNDRFFAVRPEGSVSTLKIQRTERGDSAVYLCASSPTENTGELFFGEGSRLTVL.

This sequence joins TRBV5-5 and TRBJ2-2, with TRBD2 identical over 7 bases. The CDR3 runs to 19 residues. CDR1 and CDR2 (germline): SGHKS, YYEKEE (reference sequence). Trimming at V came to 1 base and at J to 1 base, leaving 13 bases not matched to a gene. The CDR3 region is CASSLRRVGLAENTGELFF. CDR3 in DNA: TGTGCCAGCAGCTTGAGACGCGTCGGTCTAGCGGAGAACACCGGGGAGCTGTTTTTT.

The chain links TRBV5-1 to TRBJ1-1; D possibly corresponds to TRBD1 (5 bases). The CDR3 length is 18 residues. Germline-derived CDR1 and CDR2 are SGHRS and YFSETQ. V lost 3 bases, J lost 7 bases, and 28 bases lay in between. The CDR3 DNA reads TGCGCCAGCAGCTCTACAAGTAACGTGGAGGCGCGGGGCCATGAAGCTTTCTTT. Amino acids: CASSSTSNVEARGHEAFF. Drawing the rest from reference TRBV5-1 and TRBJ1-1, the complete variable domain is KAGVTQTPRYLIKTRGQQVTLSCSPISGHRSVSWYQQTPGQGLQFLFEYFSETQRNKGNFPGRFSGRQFSNSRSEMNVSTLELGDSALYLCASSSTSNVEARGHEAFFGQGTRLTVV.

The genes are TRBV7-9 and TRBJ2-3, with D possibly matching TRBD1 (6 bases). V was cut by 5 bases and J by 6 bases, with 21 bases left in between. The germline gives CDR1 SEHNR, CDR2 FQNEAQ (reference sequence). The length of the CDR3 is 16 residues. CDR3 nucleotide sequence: TGTGCCAGCAGCCAGCAGACAGGCTTCGTGGGTGATACGCAGTATTTT. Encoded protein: CASSQQTGFVGDTQYF.

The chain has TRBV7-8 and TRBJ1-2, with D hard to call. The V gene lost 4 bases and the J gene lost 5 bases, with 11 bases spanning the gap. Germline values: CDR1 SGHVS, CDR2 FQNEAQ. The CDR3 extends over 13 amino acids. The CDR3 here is CASSSGDGYGYTF. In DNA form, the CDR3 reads TGTGCCAGCAGCTCAGGAGATGGATATGGCTACACCTTC.

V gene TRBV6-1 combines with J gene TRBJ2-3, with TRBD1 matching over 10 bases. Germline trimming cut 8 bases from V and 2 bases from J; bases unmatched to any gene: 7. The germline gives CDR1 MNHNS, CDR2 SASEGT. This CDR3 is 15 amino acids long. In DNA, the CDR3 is TGTGCCAGCGCTCGAGGACAGGGGGTCACAGATACGCAGTATTTT. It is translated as CASARGQGVTDTQYF.

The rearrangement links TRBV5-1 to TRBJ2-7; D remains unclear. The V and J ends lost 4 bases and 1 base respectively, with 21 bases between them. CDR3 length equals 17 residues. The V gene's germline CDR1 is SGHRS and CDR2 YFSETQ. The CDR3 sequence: CASSQNGGGHLSYEQYF. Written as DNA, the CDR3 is TGCGCCAGCAGCCAAAACGGCGGCGGTCACTTATCCTACGAGCAGTACTTC.

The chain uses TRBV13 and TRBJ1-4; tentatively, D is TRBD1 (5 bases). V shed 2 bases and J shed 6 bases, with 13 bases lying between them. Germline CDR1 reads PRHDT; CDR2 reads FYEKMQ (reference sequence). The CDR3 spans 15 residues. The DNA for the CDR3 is TGTGCCAGCAGCTTACGGGCAGGGTTTGATGAAAAACTGTTTTTT. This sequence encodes CASSLRAGFDEKLFF.

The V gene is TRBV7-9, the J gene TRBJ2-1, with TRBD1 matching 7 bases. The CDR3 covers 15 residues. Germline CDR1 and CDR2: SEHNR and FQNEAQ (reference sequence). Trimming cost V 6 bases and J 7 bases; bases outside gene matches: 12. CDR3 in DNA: TGTGCCAGCAGGCCTACAGGGGCTATTAGGAATGAGCAGTTCTTC. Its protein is CASRPTGAIRNEQFF.

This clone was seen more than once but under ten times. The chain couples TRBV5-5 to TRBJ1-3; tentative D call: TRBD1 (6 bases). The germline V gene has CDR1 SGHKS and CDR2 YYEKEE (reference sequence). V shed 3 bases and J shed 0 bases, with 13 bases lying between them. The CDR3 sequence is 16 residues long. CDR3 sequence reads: CASSSYVGGSGNTIYF. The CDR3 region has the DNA TGTGCCAGCAGCTCTTATGTAGGGGGCTCTGGAAACACCATATATTTT.

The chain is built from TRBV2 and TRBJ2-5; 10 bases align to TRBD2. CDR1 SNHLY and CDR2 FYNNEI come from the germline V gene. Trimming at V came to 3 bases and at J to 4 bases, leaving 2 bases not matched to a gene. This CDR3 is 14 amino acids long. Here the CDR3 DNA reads TGTGCCAGCAGTGAGGAGCGGGGGGGAGAGACCCAGTACTTC. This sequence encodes CASSEERGGETQYF. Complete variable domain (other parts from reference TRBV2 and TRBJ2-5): EPEVTQTPSHQVTQMGQEVILRCVPISNHLYFYWYRQILGQKVEFLVSFYNNEISEKSEIFDDQFSVERPDGSNFTLKIRSTKLEDSAMYFCASSEERGGETQYFGPGTRLLVL.

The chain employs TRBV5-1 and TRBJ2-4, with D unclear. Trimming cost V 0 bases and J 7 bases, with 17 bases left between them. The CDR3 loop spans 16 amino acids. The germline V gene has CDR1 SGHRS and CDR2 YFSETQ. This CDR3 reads CASSLESPGPDNIQYF. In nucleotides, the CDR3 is TGCGCCAGCAGCTTGGAGTCTCCCGGCCCAGACAACATTCAGTACTTC.

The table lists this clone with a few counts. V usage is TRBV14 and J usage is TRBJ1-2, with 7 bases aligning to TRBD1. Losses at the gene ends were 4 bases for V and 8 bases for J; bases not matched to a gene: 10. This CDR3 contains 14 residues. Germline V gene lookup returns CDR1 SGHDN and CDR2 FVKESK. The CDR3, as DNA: TGTGCCAGCAGCCCACAACAGGGGATCGGAGGCTACACCTTC. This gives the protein CASSPQQGIGGYTF.

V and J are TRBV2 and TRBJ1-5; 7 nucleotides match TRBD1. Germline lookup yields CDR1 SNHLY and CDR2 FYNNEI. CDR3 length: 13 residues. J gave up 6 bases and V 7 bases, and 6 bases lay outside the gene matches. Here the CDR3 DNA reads TGTGCCAGCACCACAGGGGCAAGTCAGCCCCAGCATTTT. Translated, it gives CASTTGASQPQHF.